The sequence of this TCR beta chain was determined in a study of shared clonotypes between healthy human individuals. Study-level results: Richness estimates generally favored naive over memory subsets. Limitation of the genetic and exposure-history diversity represented came from the few donors.

Assay execution proceeded at the deep level. Only in-frame clones appear in the TCRdb table, and some are missing; sequencing was by immunoSEQ multiplex PCR. The sample shows 1.4 million to 1.5 million clones, approximately 97% of them seen only once. Both subsets, CD45RA+ naive and CD45RA-negative memory, were split from the CD4+ cells. Of note for this clone: Its antigen remains unidentified.

Sequenced sample: naive CD4+ T cells sorted from blood. Specified subset: CD45RA+ positively selected. The receptor's source is a man younger than 45 in good health.

CDR3 region: CASSLFGGDYRPGELFF. CDR3 nucleotide sequence: TGTGCCAGCAGCCTCTTCGGGGGGGACTACAGGCCCGGGGAGCTGTTTTTT. The chain couples TRBV27 to TRBJ2-2, with 8 bases matching TRBD2. Germline loops: CDR1 MNHEY, CDR2 SMNVEV (reference sequence). Trimming took 6 bases from V and 6 from J; bases not matched to a gene: 15. This CDR3 region has 17 residues.